The rows below give T cell receptor beta chains drawn from one sample of a study of blood T cell repertoires in COVID-19. Generated by immunoSEQ multiplex PCR, the TCRdb table keeps only in-frame clones and is missing some. This sample has 300,000 to 400,000 clones, with roughly 87% found just once. The sequencing sample was made of PBMCs or T cells enriched from blood (not recorded which). Receptor source: a woman aged 30 to 39 who had recovered from COVID-19. Both conserved end residues are part of each CDR3. Fields, in order: V gene, J gene, D gene, CDR3 protein. The D gene is left open where the match is weak.

TRBV7-8	TRBJ2-7	TRBD1	CASSQMGQGVRYEQYF
TRBV12-3/TRBV12-4	TRBJ1-5	TRBD1	CASSSRGNQPQHF
TRBV7-9	TRBJ1-2	TRBD1	CASSLVGTGQGYTF
TRBV5-1	TRBJ1-2	-	CASSLGWGPNYGYTF
TRBV3-1/TRBV3-2	TRBJ1-2	-	CASSQEIGYGYTF
TRBV27	TRBJ1-1	TRBD1	CASSSTGGLTEAFF
TRBV29-1	TRBJ2-3	TRBD1	CSVDGTGGSDTQYF
TRBV5-1	TRBJ2-3	-	CASRTQTGTDTQYF
TRBV7-8	TRBJ2-2	-	CASSLASAVFGELFF
TRBV15	TRBJ2-5	TRBD1	CATSRDQGARWETQYF
TRBV6-5	TRBJ1-1	TRBD1	CASSYTTGGTEAFF
TRBV18	TRBJ2-5	TRBD2	CASSPPSGAYQETQYF
TRBV7-2	TRBJ1-1	TRBD1	CASSSMGQPRAEAFF
TRBV25-1	TRBJ1-1	-	CASSEIRPGGVNTEAFF
TRBV9	TRBJ2-5	TRBD1	CASSVGPGGASETQYF
TRBV6-1	TRBJ2-7	-	CASSEAYDFLYEQYF
TRBV7-9	TRBJ2-3	-	CASRRTYREGNTDTQYF
TRBV7-9	TRBJ1-1	-	CASSPLGGYEAFF
TRBV24-1	TRBJ1-1	TRBD1	CATSREGAKGTEAFF
TRBV27	TRBJ1-1	-	CASSLRGMGTEAFF
TRBV27	TRBJ2-7	-	CAISYFSYEQYF
TRBV18	TRBJ1-2	TRBD1	CASSPPLGLTGDYGYTF
TRBV6-2/TRBV6-3	TRBJ2-2	-	CASSSPSGIDTGELFF
TRBV6-2/TRBV6-3	TRBJ1-1	-	CASSSPGQLMNTEAFF
TRBV19	TRBJ1-1	-	CASSIAFPGDTEAFF
TRBV9	TRBJ1-1	TRBD1	CASSVDRGNGGSTGREAFF
TRBV6-5	TRBJ2-4	TRBD1	CASSAGTGGDIQYF
TRBV10-3	TRBJ1-5	TRBD1	CAISDSSRQGTRNQPQHF
TRBV30	TRBJ1-6	-	CAWGPGVNSPLHF
TRBV28	TRBJ1-2	-	CASSSLGARSYTF
TRBV7-2	TRBJ2-7	-	CASTLNGLSYEQYF
TRBV4-1	TRBJ1-5	-	CASSQDLRGNQPQHF
TRBV6-2/TRBV6-3	TRBJ1-2	-	CASSRLRFNYGYTF
TRBV2	TRBJ1-2	TRBD1	CARGATGVVGYTF
TRBV6-4	TRBJ2-1	TRBD2	CASSLAGGAYNEQFF
TRBV2	TRBJ1-5	-	CASSGRGYQPQHF
TRBV18	TRBJ1-1	-	CASSQRNTEAFF
TRBV28	TRBJ2-1	TRBD2	CASSSTAGGNMPFF
TRBV6-5	TRBJ1-2	TRBD1	CASSSGQGARGYTF
TRBV27	TRBJ1-1	-	CASSPRTENTEAFF
TRBV30	TRBJ1-4	TRBD1	CAWRSPGGLNEKLFF
TRBV7-8	TRBJ2-1	TRBD2	CASSHPLAGGYNEQFF
TRBV6-1	TRBJ1-6	-	CASSERSSPLHF